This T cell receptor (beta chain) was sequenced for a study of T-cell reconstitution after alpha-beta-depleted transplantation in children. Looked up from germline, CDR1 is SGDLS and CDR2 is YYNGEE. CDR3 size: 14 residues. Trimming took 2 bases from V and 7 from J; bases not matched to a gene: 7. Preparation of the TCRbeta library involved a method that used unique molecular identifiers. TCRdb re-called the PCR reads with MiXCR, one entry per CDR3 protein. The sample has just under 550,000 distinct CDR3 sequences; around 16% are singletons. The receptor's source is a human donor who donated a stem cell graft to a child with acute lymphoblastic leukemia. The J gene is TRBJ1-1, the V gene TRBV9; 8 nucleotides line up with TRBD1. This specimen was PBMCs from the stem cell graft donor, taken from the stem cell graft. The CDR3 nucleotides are TGTGCCAGCAGCGTTATGGACAGGGCGAATGAAGCTTTCTTT. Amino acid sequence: CASSVMDRANEAFF.